Listed below are T cell receptor beta chains from one sample, sequenced in a study of T cell repertoires in cytomegalovirus infection. TCRdb called the reads again in MiXCR, with one record for every CDR3 protein. The sample has about 310,000 distinct CDR3 sequences; 15% to 20% are singletons. Material for sequencing was PBMCs. These receptors all come from a human donor in good health (CMV status not recorded). Some clones in this sample may be carry-over from other donors' samples. Both conserved end residues are part of each CDR3. Fields, in order: D gene, V gene, J gene, clone size, CDR3 protein, CDR3 DNA. The D gene is left open where the match is weak. Rows give clone size only sometimes, using once, few, many, or a class for an expanded clone.

D: NA
V: TRBV19
J: TRBJ1-5
size: few
CDR3: CASSGEQGNQPQHF
DNA: TGTGCCAGTAGTGGAGAACAGGGCAATCAGCCCCAGCATTTT

D: NA
V: TRBV6-5
J: TRBJ2-7
size: few
CDR3: CASSYSGSSPYEQYF
DNA: TGTGCCAGCAGTTACTCAGGTAGCAGCCCCTACGAGCAGTACTTC

D: TRBD2
V: TRBV28
J: TRBJ2-7
size: NA
CDR3: CASSLWGTSSYEQYF
DNA: TGTGCCAGCAGTTTATGGGGGACTAGCTCCTACGAGCAGTACTTC

D: NA
V: TRBV6-6
J: TRBJ1-5
size: few
CDR3: CASSYSDSRQPQHF
DNA: TGTGCCAGCAGTTACTCGGACAGCCGCCAGCCCCAGCATTTT

D: NA
V: TRBV7-2
J: TRBJ1-1
size: NA
CDR3: CASSLGLGLLNTEAFF
DNA: TGTGCCAGCAGCCTCGGCTTAGGGCTGTTGAACACTGAAGCTTTCTTT

D: TRBD1
V: TRBV5-1
J: TRBJ1-6
size: NA
CDR3: CASSPRQGANSPLHF
DNA: TGCGCCAGCAGCCCAAGACAGGGGGCGAATTCACCCCTCCACTTT

D: TRBD2
V: TRBV20-1
J: TRBJ2-3
size: few
CDR3: CSAIAGAGTDTQYF
DNA: TGCAGTGCTATAGCGGGGGCAGGCACAGATACGCAGTATTTT

D: TRBD1
V: TRBV18
J: TRBJ2-7
size: many
CDR3: CASSQGQSYEQYF
DNA: TGCGCCAGCAGCCAGGGACAGTCCTACGAGCAGTACTTC

D: NA
V: TRBV4-1
J: TRBJ2-6
size: once
CDR3: CASSQVGTPYSGANVLTF
DNA: TGCGCCAGCAGCCAAGTCGGGACACCGTACTCTGGGGCCAACGTCCTGACTTTC

D: NA
V: TRBV20-1
J: TRBJ2-5
size: NA
CDR3: CSAHRTGETQYF
DNA: TGCAGTGCTCACAGAACTGGCGAGACCCAGTACTTC

D: NA
V: TRBV15
J: TRBJ2-7
size: NA
CDR3: CATGQSSYEQYF
DNA: TGTGCCACAGGACAGAGCTCCTACGAGCAGTACTTC

D: NA
V: TRBV6-2/TRBV6-3
J: TRBJ2-1
size: many
CDR3: CASSSGQGVTNEQFF
DNA: TGTGCCAGCAGTTCCGGGCAGGGTGTAACCAATGAGCAGTTCTTC

D: NA
V: TRBV4-2
J: TRBJ1-4
size: NA
CDR3: CASSQVDGATNEKLFF
DNA: TGTGCCAGCAGCCAAGTGGACGGTGCAACTAATGAAAAACTGTTTTTT

D: NA
V: TRBV20-1
J: TRBJ2-3
size: many
CDR3: CSARAQKRPDTQYF
DNA: TGCAGTGCTAGAGCTCAGAAACGGCCAGATACGCAGTATTTT

D: NA
V: TRBV11-2
J: TRBJ1-3
size: once
CDR3: CASGLGAGSGNTIYF
DNA: TGTGCCAGCGGCTTAGGGGCAGGGTCAGGAAACACCATATATTTT

D: NA
V: TRBV11-1
J: TRBJ2-2
size: NA
CDR3: CASSLGASFTGELFF
DNA: TGTGCCAGCAGCTTAGGCGCGAGTTTCACCGGGGAGCTGTTTTTT

D: NA
V: TRBV4-2
J: TRBJ1-2
size: NA
CDR3: CASSQDLLNYGYTF
DNA: TGTGCCAGCAGCCAAGATCTTCTTAACTATGGCTACACCTTC

D: NA
V: TRBV20-1
J: TRBJ2-3
size: NA
CDR3: CSARTYGDTQYF
DNA: TGCAGTGCTAGAACGTACGGAGATACGCAGTATTTT

D: TRBD2
V: TRBV12-3/TRBV12-4
J: TRBJ2-1
size: NA
CDR3: CASTRTSGGFYNEQFF
DNA: TGTGCCAGCACCCGGACTAGCGGGGGGTTTTACAATGAGCAGTTCTTC

D: NA
V: TRBV6-1
J: TRBJ1-5
size: many
CDR3: CASIDSGRTQPQHF
DNA: TGTGCCAGCATCGACTCGGGGAGAACCCAGCCCCAGCATTTT

D: TRBD2
V: TRBV11-2
J: TRBJ2-1
size: NA
CDR3: CASSSASTSGQAYNEQFF
DNA: TGTGCCAGCAGCTCCGCTTCGACTAGCGGGCAAGCCTACAATGAGCAGTTCTTC

D: TRBD1
V: TRBV27
J: TRBJ1-5
size: NA
CDR3: CASSRTTGGYQPQHF
DNA: TGTGCCAGCAGTCGGACGACAGGGGGCTATCAGCCCCAGCATTTT

D: NA
V: TRBV12-3/TRBV12-4
J: TRBJ2-5
size: once
CDR3: CASSSGVTETQYF
DNA: TGTGCCAGCAGTTCCGGGGTCACCGAGACCCAGTACTTC

D: NA
V: TRBV12-3/TRBV12-4
J: TRBJ1-2
size: many
CDR3: CASSFARGSDYGYTF
DNA: TGTGCCAGCAGTTTCGCCAGGGGTTCGGACTATGGCTACACCTTC

D: NA
V: TRBV20-1
J: TRBJ1-1
size: few
CDR3: CSALGQPHTEAFF
DNA: TGCAGTGCCTTAGGACAGCCCCACACTGAAGCTTTCTTT

D: TRBD1
V: TRBV18
J: TRBJ1-2
size: NA
CDR3: CASSQDRAPTGSYGYTF
DNA: TGTGCCAGCTCACAAGACAGGGCTCCGACTGGGAGCTATGGCTACACCTTC

D: NA
V: TRBV7-9
J: TRBJ1-3
size: few
CDR3: CASSSPRDIGNTIYF
DNA: TGTGCCAGCAGCTCCCCCCGGGACATTGGAAACACCATATATTTT

D: NA
V: TRBV12-3/TRBV12-4
J: TRBJ2-6
size: few
CDR3: CASSLGGTRANVLTF
DNA: TGTGCCAGCAGTTTAGGAGGTACTAGGGCCAACGTCCTGACTTTC

D: TRBD2
V: TRBV20-1
J: TRBJ2-5
size: few
CDR3: CSARDPPGLAGETQYF
DNA: TGCAGTGCTAGAGATCCCCCCGGTCTAGCGGGGGAGACCCAGTACTTC

D: TRBD1
V: TRBV2
J: TRBJ2-5
size: NA
CDR3: CASSRDRGNGETQYF
DNA: TGTGCCAGCAGCCGGGACAGGGGGAATGGAGAGACCCAGTACTTC

D: TRBD2
V: TRBV7-2
J: TRBJ2-1
size: many
CDR3: CASSPTSGGDGNEQFF
DNA: TGTGCCAGCAGCCCGACTAGCGGGGGGGATGGAAATGAGCAGTTCTTC

D: TRBD2
V: TRBV4-1
J: TRBJ2-1
size: NA
CDR3: CASSPLAGGYGSYNEQFF
DNA: TGCGCCAGCAGCCCACTAGCGGGGGGGTACGGCTCCTACAATGAGCAGTTCTTC

D: NA
V: TRBV28
J: TRBJ1-1
size: few
CDR3: CASSLEWVIQGRDEAFF
DNA: TGTGCCAGCAGTTTAGAGTGGGTAATACAAGGCCGAGATGAAGCTTTCTTT

D: NA
V: TRBV27
J: TRBJ1-6
size: many
CDR3: CASSLVAIGSPLHF
DNA: TGTGCCAGCAGTTTGGTGGCCATCGGCTCACCCCTCCACTTT

D: NA
V: TRBV12-3/TRBV12-4
J: TRBJ2-3
size: few
CDR3: CASSIDYLTDTQYF
DNA: TGTGCCAGCAGTATAGACTATCTGACAGATACGCAGTATTTT

D: TRBD2
V: TRBV5-4
J: TRBJ2-7
size: many
CDR3: CASSLAGGGAYEQYF
DNA: TGTGCCAGCAGCTTGGCGGGCGGGGGGGCCTACGAGCAGTACTTC

D: NA
V: TRBV7-9
J: TRBJ1-2
size: few
CDR3: CASSPDSNRGYTF
DNA: TGTGCCAGCAGCCCGGACAGTAATAGGGGCTACACCTTC

D: NA
V: TRBV11-2
J: TRBJ2-5
size: many
CDR3: CASSLFAGSGSETQYF
DNA: TGTGCCAGCAGCTTATTCGCAGGGAGTGGTTCAGAGACCCAGTACTTC

D: NA
V: TRBV12-5
J: TRBJ1-2
size: NA
CDR3: CASEPPVGGAGYGYTF
DNA: TGTGCTAGCGAGCCCCCGGTAGGCGGAGCGGGATATGGCTACACCTTC

D: NA
V: TRBV12-3/TRBV12-4
J: TRBJ2-1
size: few
CDR3: CASSLHPSGAFNEQFF
DNA: TGTGCCAGCAGTTTACACCCTTCCGGGGCTTTCAATGAGCAGTTCTTC

D: NA
V: TRBV25-1
J: TRBJ2-5
size: few
CDR3: CASSGPSETQYF
DNA: TGTGCCAGCAGTGGTCCGAGTGAGACCCAGTACTTC

D: TRBD1
V: TRBV7-2
J: TRBJ1-1
size: many
CDR3: CASSLGAGGNTEAFF
DNA: TGTGCCAGCAGCTTAGGGGCAGGGGGGAACACTGAAGCTTTCTTT

D: NA
V: TRBV6-4
J: TRBJ2-1
size: NA
CDR3: CASSASQHNEQFF
DNA: TGTGCCAGCAGTGCGAGCCAACACAATGAGCAGTTCTTC

D: TRBD2
V: TRBV7-9
J: TRBJ2-1
size: few
CDR3: CASSFSLAGLYNEQFF
DNA: TGTGCCAGCAGCTTTAGCCTAGCGGGGCTGTACAATGAGCAGTTCTTC